The rows below give T cell receptor beta chains drawn from one sample of a study of blood T cells in healthy people across ages. Each CDR3 protein is one row after TCRdb ran MiXCR on the 5' RACE reads. The sample contains 1.5 million to 2 million distinct CDR3 sequences, 49% of which appear only once. Sequenced sample: blood. These receptors originate from a woman aged 40 to 50 in good health. Both conserved end residues are part of each CDR3. D genes are given only for firm matches. Part of the rows lack a size; the others show once, few, many or a class for expanded clones.

NA,NA,TRBJ2-5,TRBV15,14,TGTGCCACCAGCGGGTCACAAGAGCGGGAGACCCAGTACTTC,CATSGSQERETQYF
NA,NA,TRBJ2-6,TRBV13,16,TGTGTCAGCAGCTTCGGGGAACCCTCTGGGGCCAACGTCCTGACTTTC,CVSSFGEPSGANVLTF
NA,NA,TRBJ2-3,TRBV24-1,16,TGTGCCACCAGTGATATGCCTCCAGGGAGAATTGGTACGCAGTATTTT,CATSDMPPGRIGTQYF
NA,TRBD1,TRBJ2-4,TRBV6-6,14,TGTGCCAGCATTCTCCCGGGACAGGGAAACATTCAGTACTTC,CASILPGQGNIQYF
NA,TRBD1,TRBJ2-3,TRBV7-2,15,TGTGCCAGCAGCTTAGTGGCAGGGGGCCTCGATACGCAGTATTTT,CASSLVAGGLDTQYF
few,NA,TRBJ1-3,TRBV7-9,18,TGTGCCAGCAGCACATTCTCCGCGACGGTGAGCTCTGGAAACACCATATATTTT,CASSTFSATVSSGNTIYF
NA,NA,TRBJ2-7,TRBV5-1,15,TGCGCCAGCAGCTTACGGGGGACCGCTTTGAACGAGCAGTACTTC,CASSLRGTALNEQYF
NA,TRBD2,TRBJ2-7,TRBV20-1,13,TGCAGTGCATTATCGGGGGGTTCCTACGAGCAGTACTTC,CSALSGGSYEQYF
NA,NA,TRBJ1-6,TRBV28,14,TGTGCCAGCAGGCCCTCCGGGCTCCCGGGGGCCCTCCACTTT,CASRPSGLPGALHF
once,NA,TRBJ2-7,TRBV20-1,14,TGCAGTGCTAGAACCCTGAGGGGGGGCTACGAGCAGTACTTC,CSARTLRGGYEQYF
NA,NA,TRBJ1-1,TRBV7-9,14,TGTGCCAGCAGCTTACGGAAGATGAACACTGAAGCTTTCTTT,CASSLRKMNTEAFF
NA,NA,TRBJ1-4,TRBV28,13,TGTGTCAGCAGTCAGGCAACTAATGAAAAACTGTTTTTT,CVSSQATNEKLFF
NA,NA,TRBJ2-1,TRBV28,15,TGTGCCAGCAGTAAAATAGAAGGGGCCTACAATGAGCAGTTCTTC,CASSKIEGAYNEQFF
NA,NA,TRBJ2-4,TRBV18,14,TGTGCCAGCTCATCCTTACAGGGTACGGACATTCAGTACTTC,CASSSLQGTDIQYF
NA,NA,TRBJ2-7,TRBV20-1,12,TGCAGTGCTATTCCAGGCAAATACGAGCAGTACTTC,CSAIPGKYEQYF
NA,NA,TRBJ1-2,TRBV20-1,14,TGCAGTGCTGGGGTCGGGGGGCAGGCTTATGGCTACACCTTC,CSAGVGGQAYGYTF
NA,NA,TRBJ2-3,TRBV27,15,TGTGCCAGCTGCCACAGCGAACCTAGCACAGATACGCAGTATTTT,CASCHSEPSTDTQYF
few,NA,TRBJ2-5,TRBV12-3/TRBV12-4,15,TGTGCCAGCAGTTTTGGGGGGGCCGTACTGGCGACCCAGTACTTC,CASSFGGAVLATQYF
NA,NA,TRBJ1-2,TRBV20-1,14,TGCAGTGCTAGAGATGTTCAGGACTCGGGTGGCTACACCTTC,CSARDVQDSGGYTF
NA,NA,TRBJ2-3,TRBV7-2,12,TGTGCCAGCAGTCTTGGGTTGACTACGCAGTATTTT,CASSLGLTTQYF
NA,NA,TRBJ2-6,TRBV2,17,TGTGCCAGCAGTGTTGTTCTGGACCGCTCTGGGGCCAACGTCCTGACTTTC,CASSVVLDRSGANVLTF
NA,NA,TRBJ2-7,TRBV12-3/TRBV12-4,16,TGTGCCAGCAACCTAGGGGGGGCCAGGGCCTCCTACGAGCAGTACTTC,CASNLGGARASYEQYF
NA,NA,TRBJ2-1,TRBV12-3/TRBV12-4,17,TGTGCCAGCCGGGGCCTTAACGGTGCGGGCTCCTACAATGAGCAGTTCTTC,CASRGLNGAGSYNEQFF
NA,TRBD1,TRBJ2-7,TRBV20-1,13,TGCAGTGCTCCGGGACAGGGTCACCACGAGCAGTACTTC,CSAPGQGHHEQYF
NA,TRBD1,TRBJ1-1,TRBV28,15,TGTGCCAGCAGTGATCCCTCGACAGGGTTAACTGAAGCTTTCTTT,CASSDPSTGLTEAFF
NA,NA,TRBJ2-1,TRBV7-9,14,TGTGCCAGCAGCTTAGGTAGCGTATACAATGAGCAGTTCTTC,CASSLGSVYNEQFF